This T cell receptor (beta chain) comes out of a study of cytotoxic CD8 clonotypes in ibrutinib-treated CLL. Data came from immunoSEQ multiplex PCR; TCRdb stores just in-frame clones and leaves some out. In the table there are under 300,000 clones, about 72% of which are singletons. The CDR3 spans 12 residues. V was pared by 5 bases and J by 6 bases, with 10 bases between. CDR1 and CDR2 from the germline V gene are MDHEN and SYDVKM. The specimen was PBMCs, collected at disease progression, from a patient treated with ibrutinib. This sequence joins TRBV28 and TRBJ1-2; D gene ambiguous. The source is a human donor with chronic lymphocytic leukemia. CDR3: CASSPFEDGYTF. The CDR3 DNA reads as TGTGCCAGCAGTCCCTTCGAGGATGGCTACACCTTC.